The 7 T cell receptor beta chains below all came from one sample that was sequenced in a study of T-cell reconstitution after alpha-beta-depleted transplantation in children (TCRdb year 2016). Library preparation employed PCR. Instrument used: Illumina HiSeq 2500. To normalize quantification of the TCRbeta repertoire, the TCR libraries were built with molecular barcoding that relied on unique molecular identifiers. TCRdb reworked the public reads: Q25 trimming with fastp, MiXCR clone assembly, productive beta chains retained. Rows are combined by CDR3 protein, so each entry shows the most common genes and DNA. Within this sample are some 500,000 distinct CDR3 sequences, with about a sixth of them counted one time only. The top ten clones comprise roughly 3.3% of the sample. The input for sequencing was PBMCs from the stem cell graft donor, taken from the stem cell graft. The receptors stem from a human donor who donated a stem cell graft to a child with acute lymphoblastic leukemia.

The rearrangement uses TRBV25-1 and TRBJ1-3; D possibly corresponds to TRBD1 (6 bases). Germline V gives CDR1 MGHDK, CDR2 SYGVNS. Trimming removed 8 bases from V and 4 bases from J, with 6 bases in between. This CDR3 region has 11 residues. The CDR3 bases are TGTGCCAGCGGACAGGGAAACACCATATATTTT. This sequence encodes CASGQGNTIYF. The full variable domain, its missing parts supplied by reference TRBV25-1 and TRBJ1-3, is EADIYQTPRYLVIGTGKKITLECSQTMGHDKMYWYQQDPGMELHLIHYSYGVNSTEKGDLSSESTVSRIRTEHFPLTLESARPSHTSQYLCASGQGNTIYFGEGSWLTVV.

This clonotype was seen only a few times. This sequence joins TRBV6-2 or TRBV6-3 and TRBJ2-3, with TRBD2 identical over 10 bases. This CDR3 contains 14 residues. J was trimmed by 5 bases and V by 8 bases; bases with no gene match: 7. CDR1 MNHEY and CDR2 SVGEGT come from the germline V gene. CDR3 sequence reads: CASGGAGGIDTQYF. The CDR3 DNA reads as TGTGCCAGCGGCGGAGCGGGAGGGATAGATACGCAGTATTTT.

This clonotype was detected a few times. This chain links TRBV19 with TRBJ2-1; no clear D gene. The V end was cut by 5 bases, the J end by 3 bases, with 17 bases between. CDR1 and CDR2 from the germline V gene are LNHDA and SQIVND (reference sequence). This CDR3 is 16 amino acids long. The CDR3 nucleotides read TGTGCCAGTAGTGCTATTTACGGGCACGGCTACAATGAGCAGTTCTTC. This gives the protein CASSAIYGHGYNEQFF.

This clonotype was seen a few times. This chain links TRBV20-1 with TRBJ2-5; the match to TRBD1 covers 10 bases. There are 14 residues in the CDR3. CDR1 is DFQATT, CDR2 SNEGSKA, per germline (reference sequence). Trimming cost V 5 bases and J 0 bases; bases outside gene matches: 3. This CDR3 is CSAGDRGHQETQYF. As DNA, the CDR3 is TGCAGTGCTGGGGACAGGGGTCACCAAGAGACCCAGTACTTC.

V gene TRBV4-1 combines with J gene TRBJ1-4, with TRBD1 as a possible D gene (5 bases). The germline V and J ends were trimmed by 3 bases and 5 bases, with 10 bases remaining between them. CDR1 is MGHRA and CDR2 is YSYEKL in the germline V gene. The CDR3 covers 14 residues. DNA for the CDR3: TGCGCCAGCAGCCAGCCGGGGGGGAATGAAAAACTGTTTTTT. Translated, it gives CASSQPGGNEKLFF.

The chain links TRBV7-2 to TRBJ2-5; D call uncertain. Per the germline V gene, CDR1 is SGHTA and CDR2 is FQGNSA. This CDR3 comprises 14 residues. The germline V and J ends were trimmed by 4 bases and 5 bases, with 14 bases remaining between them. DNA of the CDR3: TGTGCCAGCAGCTCCCGCCTGGGCCCTGAGACCCAGTACTTC. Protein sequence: CASSSRLGPETQYF.

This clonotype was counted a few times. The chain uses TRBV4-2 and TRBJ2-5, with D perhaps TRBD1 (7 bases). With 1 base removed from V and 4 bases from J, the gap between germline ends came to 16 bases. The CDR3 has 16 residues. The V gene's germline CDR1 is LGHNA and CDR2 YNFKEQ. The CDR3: CASSQAPAGQRETQYF. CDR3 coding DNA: TGTGCCAGCAGCCAAGCTCCCGCGGGACAGAGAGAGACCCAGTACTTC.